These 4 T cell receptor beta chains were sequenced from one sample in a study of cytomegalovirus exposure and HLA in healthy donors. The PCR ran on 60 Vbeta and 13 Jbeta primers. The data were produced by immunoSEQ multiplex PCR, yet TCRdb's version contains in-frame clones alone and is incomplete. The top ten clones hold more than 2.5% of a sample with some 100,000 clones, approximately 80% of them seen once. Sequenced input: PBMCs. The source is a male donor in good health and CMV-seropositive.

The chain uses TRBV6-1 and TRBJ2-1, with 8 bases identical to TRBD1. The CDR3 length is 14 residues. Germline V gives CDR1 MNHNS, CDR2 SASEGT. The trim removed 10 bases at V and 6 bases at J, leaving 11 bases unmatched. CDR3 sequence: CATLNPGQANEQFF. The CDR3 coding sequence is TGTGCCACACTAAATCCGGGACAGGCCAATGAGCAGTTCTTC.

The CDR3 is CASSLDASEQYF. Written as DNA, the CDR3 is TGTGCCAGCAGCTTAGATGCCAGCGAGCAGTACTTC. V is TRBV5-4 and J is TRBJ2-7, with D hard to call. Deletions cut 2 bases from V and 6 bases from J, with 9 bases between. The CDR3 has 12 amino acids. Germline values: CDR1 SGHNT, CDR2 YYREEE (reference sequence).

J is TRBJ2-7 and V is TRBV27, with TRBD2 as a possible D gene (5 bases). This CDR3 is built from 14 residues. Germline V gene lookup returns CDR1 MNHEY and CDR2 SMNVEV (reference sequence). Trimming cost V 5 bases and J 0 bases, with 11 bases left between them. CDR3 DNA: TGTGCCAGCAGTGCGGGTGGAACCTCCTACGAGCAGTACTTC. Residues: CASSAGGTSYEQYF.

The V call is TRBV21-1, the J call TRBJ1-2; TRBD1, as called in the table, went unchecked against the DNA. TRBV21-1 represents a pseudogene. This CDR3 has 12 residues. DNA for the CDR3: TGTGCCAGCAGCAGAACAGGGAAAGGCTACACCTTC. Translated, it gives CASSRTGKGYTF.